The 19 T cell receptor beta chains below were found in one sample sequenced in a study of shared clonotypes between healthy human individuals. Repertoires were generated with immunoSEQ multiplex PCR, while TCRdb's copy carries only in-frame clones and drops some. This sample yields some 1 million clones, of which roughly 75% are seen a single time; roughly 1.5% belongs to the top ten. Sequencing input: memory CD4+ T cells sorted from blood. Indicated subset: CD45RA-negative fraction. These receptors all come from a man between 18 and 35 years old in good health.

V is TRBV2 and J is TRBJ1-1; possible D gene TRBD1, 6 bases. The V gene lost 7 bases and the J gene lost 5 bases, with 20 bases spanning the gap. Germline CDR1 and CDR2: SNHLY and FYNNEI. This CDR3 is 15 amino acids long. For the CDR3, the DNA is TGTGCCAGCACCTATACCGAACAGGGTTCGACTGAAGCTTTCTTT. As protein: CASTYTEQGSTEAFF.

Note on this clone: This sample also contains other DNA sequences that code for the same CDR3. The gene calls are TRBV5-1 and TRBJ1-1; 7 bases are shared with TRBD1. The CDR3 contains 14 residues. With 3 bases clipped from V and 0 bases from J, the junction kept 2 bases outside the gene matches. Per germline, CDR1 SGHRS and CDR2 YFSETQ. The CDR3 DNA is TGCGCCAGCAGCTCGACAGGGTTGAACACTGAAGCTTTCTTT. This translates into CASSSTGLNTEAFF. The whole variable domain, filled in from reference TRBV5-1 and TRBJ1-1, reads KAGVTQTPRYLIKTRGQQVTLSCSPISGHRSVSWYQQTPGQGLQFLFEYFSETQRNKGNFPGRFSGRQFSNSRSEMNVSTLELGDSALYLCASSSTGLNTEAFFGQGTRLTVV.

The rearrangement uses TRBV5-1 and TRBJ2-7; weak D call: TRBD2 (6 bases). Per germline, CDR1 SGHRS and CDR2 YFSETQ. The CDR3 consists of 16 residues. The ends were cut back, 0 bases at V and 2 bases at J, with 15 bases in the middle. The CDR3 is CASSLAGTGITYEQYF. In DNA form, the CDR3 reads TGCGCCAGCAGCTTGGCGGGGACTGGGATAACCTACGAGCAGTACTTC. The variable domain in full, with the rest retrieved from reference TRBV5-1 and TRBJ2-7, is KAGVTQTPRYLIKTRGQQVTLSCSPISGHRSVSWYQQTPGQGLQFLFEYFSETQRNKGNFPGRFSGRQFSNSRSEMNVSTLELGDSALYLCASSLAGTGITYEQYFGPGTRLTVT.

Points on this clone: The same CDR3 arises from other DNA sequences in this sample as well. The chain employs TRBV6-5 and TRBJ1-2; 8 nucleotides match TRBD1. Germline V gene lookup returns CDR1 MNHEY and CDR2 SVGAGI. V lost 6 bases to trimming and J lost 5 bases; unmatched junction nucleotides: 5. The CDR3 is made up of 13 amino acids. The chain's CDR3 is CASSPTGDYGYTF. The DNA for the CDR3 is TGTGCCAGCAGCCCGACAGGGGATTATGGCTACACCTTC.

This chain uses TRBV10-3 with TRBJ2-3; 13 positions agree with TRBD2. The CDR3 consists of 14 residues. Losses at the gene ends were 10 bases for V and 4 bases for J; bases not matched to a gene: 5. In germline, CDR1 is ENHRY, CDR2 SYGVKD. CDR3 protein: CATGLAGEADTQYF. The CDR3 nucleotides read TGTGCCACTGGACTAGCGGGAGAAGCAGATACGCAGTATTTT.

V is TRBV19 and J is TRBJ2-2; the D gene is possibly TRBD1 (5 bases). The V end lost 5 bases, the J end lost 7 bases, and 11 bases lay between the germline ends. The germline gives CDR1 LNHDA, CDR2 SQIVND (reference sequence). The CDR3 runs to 13 residues. The CDR3 is CASSARVNGELFF. CDR3 bases: TGTGCCAGTAGTGCCAGGGTAAACGGGGAGCTGTTTTTT.

The V call is TRBV7-2, the J call TRBJ1-5; TRBD1 aligns across 8 bases. Germline V lookup: CDR1 SGHTA, CDR2 FQGNSA. The CDR3 length is 15 residues. With 3 bases clipped from V and 0 bases from J, the junction kept 1 base outside the gene matches. In nucleotides, the CDR3 is TGTGCCAGCAGCTTGGGACAGGCTAGCAATCAGCCCCAGCATTTT. Protein: CASSLGQASNQPQHF.

The chain is built from TRBV19 and TRBJ2-1; 8 bases fit TRBD2. Unmatched junction bases numbered 18, after V lost 4 bases and J lost 10 bases. Germline V gene sequence: CDR1 LNHDA, CDR2 SQIVND (reference sequence). The CDR3 has 17 amino acids. The CDR3: CASSTGGGGRWVGEQFF. As DNA, the CDR3 is TGTGCCAGTAGTACTGGAGGTGGCGGGAGGTGGGTCGGGGAGCAGTTCTTC.

The V call is TRBV7-3, the J call TRBJ1-4; no firm D call. The V gene lost 4 bases and the J gene lost 3 bases, with 6 bases spanning the gap. The CDR3 contains 13 residues. Germline V gives CDR1 SGHTA, CDR2 FQGTGA. CDR3 region: CASSSGPNEKLFF. CDR3 DNA sequence: TGTGCCAGCAGCTCCGGACCTAATGAAAAACTGTTTTTT.

V gene TRBV28 combines with J gene TRBJ1-3, with unresolved D. The CDR3 is 14 residues long. CDR1 and CDR2 from the germline V gene are MDHEN and SYDVKM. Trimming stripped 3 bases from V and 3 bases from J, with 9 bases between. CDR3 nucleotides: TGTGCCAGCAGTTTGACGCAGCTTGGAAACACCATATATTTT. As protein: CASSLTQLGNTIYF.

The table lists this clone with a few counts. The rearrangement joins TRBV7-2 to TRBJ2-1; D gene uncertain. CDR3 length: 13 residues. Germline CDR1 is SGHTA and CDR2 is FQGNSA. The ends were cut back, 5 bases at V and 12 bases at J, with 17 bases in the middle. CDR3 coding DNA: TGTGCCAGCAGCCCCCGAGATAGACTCCCGCAGTTCTTC. It is translated as CASSPRDRLPQFF.

The chain links TRBV21-1 to TRBJ1-3; the D call TRBD1 from the table was never checked on the DNA. TRBV21-1 is recorded as a pseudogene. CDR3 size: 15 residues. Here the CDR3 DNA reads TGTGCCAGCACATACAGGGGGTACTCTGGAAACACCATATATTTT. Amino acid sequence: CASTYRGYSGNTIYF.

The genes are TRBV7-8 and TRBJ1-5; unclear D gene. V gave up 2 bases and J gave up 0 bases, with 14 bases separating them. This CDR3 has 17 amino acids. Germline V gene sequence: CDR1 SGHVS, CDR2 FQNEAQ. CDR3 protein: CASSLSSGSLSNQPQHF. The CDR3 DNA follows: TGTGCCAGCAGCTTAAGTAGTGGGTCCCTTAGCAATCAGCCCCAGCATTTT.

This clone was observed a few times. The V call is TRBV15, the J call TRBJ2-3; 9 bases are shared with TRBD1. CDR1 is LNHNV and CDR2 is YYDKDF in the germline V gene (reference sequence). The CDR3 is 16 amino acids. V was pared by 6 bases and J by 4 bases, with 11 bases of the junction left unmatched. DNA of the CDR3: TGTGCCACCAGGTGGAGGGGGGACAGGGAGGCAGATACGCAGTATTTT. This gives the protein CATRWRGDREADTQYF.

This clone occurred once. This chain connects TRBV5-1 to TRBJ2-3; 9 bases are shared with TRBD2. CDR3 length: 16 residues. The germline gives CDR1 SGHRS, CDR2 YFSETQ. Losses at the gene ends were 0 bases for V and 4 bases for J; bases not matched to a gene: 6. Here the CDR3 DNA reads TGCGCCAGCAGCTTGGCCGCTAGCGGGACATCAGATACGCAGTATTTT. This codes for CASSLAASGTSDTQYF.

The CDR3 DNA is TGCGCCAGCAGCTGGACAGGGGGCGCCTACAATGAGCAGTTCTTC. This translates into CASSWTGGAYNEQFF. The chain uses TRBV5-1 and TRBJ2-1; TRBD1 matches 11 bases. Trimming at V came to 3 bases and at J to 2 bases, leaving 1 base not matched to a gene. This CDR3 is built from 15 residues. Germline-derived CDR1 and CDR2 are SGHRS and YFSETQ.

This clone was seen more than once but under ten times. The rearrangement links TRBV28 to TRBJ2-7; 12 nucleotides align to TRBD2. Germline loops: CDR1 MDHEN, CDR2 SYDVKM. V was clipped by 5 bases and J by 7 bases; unmatched bases: 6. The length of the CDR3 is 14 residues. DNA of the CDR3: TGTGCCAGCAGTCGGTCTGGGACTAGCGGGGAGCAGTACTTC. It translates to CASSRSGTSGEQYF.

J is TRBJ2-7 and V is TRBV5-1; D is perhaps TRBD1 (6 bases). The CDR3 covers 14 residues. The germline gives CDR1 SGHRS, CDR2 YFSETQ. V shed 3 bases and J shed 6 bases, with 16 bases lying between them. The CDR3 coding sequence is TGCGCCAGCAGCTATGGGGCCGACAGGAGCGAGCAGTACTTC. Encoded protein: CASSYGADRSEQYF. Variable domain in full (rest from reference TRBV5-1 and TRBJ2-7): KAGVTQTPRYLIKTRGQQVTLSCSPISGHRSVSWYQQTPGQGLQFLFEYFSETQRNKGNFPGRFSGRQFSNSRSEMNVSTLELGDSALYLCASSYGADRSEQYFGPGTRLTVT.

The rearrangement joins TRBV18 to TRBJ2-3, with TRBD1 matching over 8 bases. After removal of 4 bases from V and 4 bases from J, the junction contained 10 bases not matched to a gene. This CDR3 region has 16 residues. Per germline, CDR1 KGHSH and CDR2 LQKENI. The DNA of the CDR3 is TGTGCCAGCTCACTTCTGACAGGGGAATGGGCAGATACGCAGTATTTT. As protein: CASSLLTGEWADTQYF.